The entry below describes one T cell receptor (beta chain). This entry belongs to a study of blood T cell repertoires in COVID-19. About the study: Spain, Italy and the United States supplied samples that represented acute and convalescent COVID-19.

Per the original data handling: Reference gene primer amplification gave nucleated cell count estimates. Only in-frame clones appear in the TCRdb table, and some are missing; sequencing was by immunoSEQ multiplex PCR. V and J calls and clone size come straight from that table; D and trimming were deduced from the DNA. The table lists 250,000 to 300,000 clones, roughly nine tenths of them singletons, with 2.2% in the top ten. The ends lost 3 bases at V and 5 bases at J; junction bases unmatched: 4. The length of the CDR3 is 14 residues. The germline V gene has CDR1 GTSNPN and CDR2 SVGIG (reference sequence).

The genes are TRBV30 and TRBJ1-3; TRBD1 aligns across 10 bases. Material: peripheral blood. The TCR was taken from a woman in her forties or fifties who had recovered from COVID-19. As DNA, the CDR3 is TGTGCCTGGAGGGGACAGGGGAATAGAAACACCATATATTTT. Translated, it gives CAWRGQGNRNTIYF.